Below, one T cell receptor (beta chain) is given with its context. This clone's antigen is unknown. Nothing much larger sits one base from this clone, and base qualities are not available. RNA was extracted with the RNeasy kit and roughly 0.45 to 1 ug was reverse transcribed using random hexamers. The immunoSEQ multiplex PCR assay, which covers 54 Vbeta and 13 Jbeta segments, was used to amplify TCR beta CDR3 regions. To correct PCR amplification bias, a synthetic template baseline was used for both primer optimization and computational correction. As for the authors' bioinformatics: Reads were assigned to V, D and J genes according to IMGT and analyzed in immunoSEQ Analyzer, with only productive sequences retained. Clonality was computed as one minus Shannon entropy normalized by log2 of the number of productive unique sequences. Public and private clones were assessed among the 100 most prevalent clones of each patient and control. Susac-specific clones were defined as absent from healthy and MS cohorts, around 980 published viral clones and other ImmuneACCESS disease sequences. The raw public reads went through TCRdb reprocessing: fastp at Q25, MiXCR clone calling, in-frame beta chains kept. Each entry is one CDR3 protein sequence, shown with its most common DNA and genes. The V and J calls and clone size are TCRdb's, not the authors'. The sample has 150,000 to 160,000 distinct CDR3 sequences on record, about 95% of them singletons. The ten most abundant clones make up 0.14% to 0.15% of the sample.

These data originate in a study of CD8 T cells in Susac syndrome (dated by TCRdb to the late 2010s). Some background on the complete study: Whether CD8+ T cell activation and differentiation in Susac syndrome was antigen driven was tested using repertoire sequencing. CD8+ T cell repertoire clonality was compared between more than 9 healthy donors, around 14 Susac syndrome patients and 15 multiple sclerosis patients. On the study overall, not on this receptor specifically: The study acknowledged that relatively few individuals were included in the TCR sequencing and HLA analysis.

Peripheral blood CD8+ and CD4+ T cells from healthy donors, Susac syndrome patients and multiple sclerosis patients were profiled using high-throughput TCR beta sequencing. Treatment-naive patients with stable or active relapsing-remitting disease fulfilling revised McDonald criteria were used as multiple sclerosis controls. Bulk CD8+ and CD4+ T cells were purified magnetically by negative isolation, whereas CD8+ TEMRA cells were enriched by FACS. Blood was drawn into EDTA tubes, processed within 24 hours, and PBMCs were isolated by density gradient centrifugation. PBMCs intended for TCR sequencing were frozen in liquid nitrogen and were later thawed in a 37 degrees C water bath. The sorted or isolated CD4+, CD8+ and CD8+ TEMRA cells reached a purity of at least 90%. The CDR3 has 14 amino acids, counting the end cysteine and phenylalanine. CDR3 DNA is the only sequence kept; it has 42 bases, read in frame from the first base. Between the V and J ends, shortened by 4 bases and 0 bases respectively, the junction contains 5 bases. CDR1 and CDR2 are read off the germline V gene as KGHDR and SFDVKD.

Sequenced material: CD8+ T cells from PBMCs. The TCR originated in a human donor with multiple sclerosis. This chain is built from TRBV24-1 and TRBJ1-4; no D gene can be assigned with confidence. In nucleotide form, the sequence is TGTGCCACCAGTGAGGATACAACTAATGAAAAACTGTTTTTT. Its amino acids are CATSEDTTNEKLFF.